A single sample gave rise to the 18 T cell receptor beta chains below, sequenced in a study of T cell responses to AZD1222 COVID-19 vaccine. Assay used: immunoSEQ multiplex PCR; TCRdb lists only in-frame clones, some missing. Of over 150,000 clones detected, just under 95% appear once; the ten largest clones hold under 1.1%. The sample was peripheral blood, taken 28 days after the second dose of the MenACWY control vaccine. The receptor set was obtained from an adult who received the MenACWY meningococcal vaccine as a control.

CDR3: CASSHNRVGNQPQHF. CDR3 bases: TGTGCCAGCAGCCATAACAGGGTTGGCAATCAGCCCCAGCATTTT. The chain carries TRBV7-2 and TRBJ1-5; tentative D call: TRBD1 (6 bases). V was shortened by 5 bases and J by 2 bases, with 13 bases between the two germline ends. CDR1 is SGHTA, CDR2 FQGNSA, per germline. The CDR3 spans 15 residues.

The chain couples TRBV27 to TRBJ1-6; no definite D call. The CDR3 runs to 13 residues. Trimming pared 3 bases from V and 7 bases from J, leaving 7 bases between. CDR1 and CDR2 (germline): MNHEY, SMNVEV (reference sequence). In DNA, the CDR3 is TGTGCCAGCAGTTTGTACGGGAATTCACCCCTCCACTTT. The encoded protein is CASSLYGNSPLHF.

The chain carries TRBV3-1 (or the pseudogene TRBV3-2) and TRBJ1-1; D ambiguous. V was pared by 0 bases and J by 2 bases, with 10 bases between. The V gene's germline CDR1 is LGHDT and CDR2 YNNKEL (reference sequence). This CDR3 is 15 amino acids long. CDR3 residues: CASSQESTGNTEAFF. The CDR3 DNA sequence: TGTGCCAGCAGCCAAGAGTCAACCGGAAACACTGAAGCTTTCTTT.

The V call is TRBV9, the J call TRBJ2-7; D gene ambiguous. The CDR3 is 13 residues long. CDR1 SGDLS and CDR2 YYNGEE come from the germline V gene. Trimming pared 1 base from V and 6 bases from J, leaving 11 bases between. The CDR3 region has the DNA TGTGCCAGCAGCGTACGGGCAGTGGGCGAGCAGTACTTC. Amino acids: CASSVRAVGEQYF. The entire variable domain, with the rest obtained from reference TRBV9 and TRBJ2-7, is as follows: DSGVTQTPKHLITATGQRVTLRCSPRSGDLSVYWYQQSLDQGLQFLIQYYNGEERAKGNILERFSAQQFPDLHSELNLSSLELGDSALYFCASSVRAVGEQYFGPGTRLTVT.

CDR3 residues: CASSYSVRPNYEQYF. CDR3 DNA sequence: TGTGCCAGCAGTTACTCAGTCAGGCCAAACTACGAGCAGTACTTC. The genes are TRBV6-2 or TRBV6-3 and TRBJ2-7; D gene uncertain. CDR1 is MNHEY and CDR2 is SVGEGT in the germline V gene. The CDR3 contains 15 residues. Trimming removed 0 bases at V and 3 bases at J, with 12 bases between.

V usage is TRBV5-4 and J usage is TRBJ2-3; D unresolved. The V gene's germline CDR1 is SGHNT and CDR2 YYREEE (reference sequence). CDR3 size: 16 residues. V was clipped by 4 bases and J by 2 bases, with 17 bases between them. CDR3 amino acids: CASSQPDLGSTDTQYF. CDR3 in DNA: TGTGCCAGCAGCCAACCGGATCTGGGATCCACAGATACGCAGTATTTT. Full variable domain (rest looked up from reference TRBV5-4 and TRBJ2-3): ETGVTQSPTHLIKTRGQQVTLRCSSQSGHNTVSWYQQALGQGPQFIFQYYREEENGRGNFPPRFSGLQFPNYSSELNVNALELDDSALYLCASSQPDLGSTDTQYFGPGTRLTVL.

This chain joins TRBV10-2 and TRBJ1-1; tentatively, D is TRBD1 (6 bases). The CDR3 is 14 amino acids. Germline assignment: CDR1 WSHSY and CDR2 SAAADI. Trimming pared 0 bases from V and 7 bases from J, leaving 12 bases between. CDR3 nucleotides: TGCGCCAGCAGTGAGTCCGGCTGGACAGTTGAAGCTTTCTTT. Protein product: CASSESGWTVEAFF.

For the CDR3, the DNA is TGTGCCAGCAGTTACAGGGTCGCGAACACTGAAGCTTTCTTT. It codes for CASSYRVANTEAFF. V gene TRBV6-2 or TRBV6-3 combines with J gene TRBJ1-1; no reliable D call. The germline gives CDR1 MNHEY, CDR2 SVGEGT. With 2 bases removed from V and 1 base from J, the gap between germline ends came to 8 bases. This CDR3 is 14 amino acids long.

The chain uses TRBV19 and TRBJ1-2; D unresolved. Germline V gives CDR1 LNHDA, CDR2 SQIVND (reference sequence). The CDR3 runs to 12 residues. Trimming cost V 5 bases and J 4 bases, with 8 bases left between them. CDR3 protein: CASSPRAYGYTF. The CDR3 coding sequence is TGTGCCAGTAGTCCAAGGGCCTATGGCTACACCTTC. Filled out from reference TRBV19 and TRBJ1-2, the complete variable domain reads DGGITQSPKYLFRKEGQNVTLSCEQNLNHDAMYWYRQDPGQGLRLIYYSQIVNDFQKGDIAEGYSVSREKKESFPLTVTSAQKNPTAFYLCASSPRAYGYTFGSGTRLTVV.

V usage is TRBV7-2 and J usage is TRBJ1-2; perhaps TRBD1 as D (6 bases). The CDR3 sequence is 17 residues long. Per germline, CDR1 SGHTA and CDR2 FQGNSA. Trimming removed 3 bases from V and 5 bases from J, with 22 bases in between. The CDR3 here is CASSFFTGERGRYGYTF. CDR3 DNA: TGTGCCAGCAGCTTTTTCACCGGCGAGAGGGGGAGGTATGGCTACACCTTC.

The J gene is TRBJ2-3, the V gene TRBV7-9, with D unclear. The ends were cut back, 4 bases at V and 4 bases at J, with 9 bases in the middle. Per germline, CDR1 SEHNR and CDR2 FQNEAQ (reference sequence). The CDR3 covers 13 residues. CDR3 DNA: TGTGCCAGCAGCTCTCCCTCCGCAGATACGCAGTATTTT. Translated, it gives CASSSPSADTQYF.

This chain's CDR3 is CASSDTPAGHKYF. DNA for the CDR3: TGCGCCAGCAGTGACACCCCGGCGGGGCACAAGTACTTC. The chain combines TRBV10-2 with TRBJ2-7, with D maybe TRBD2 (6 bases). The CDR3 loop spans 13 amino acids. Trimming cost V 3 bases and J 11 bases, with 17 bases left between them. The germline V gene has CDR1 WSHSY and CDR2 SAAADI.

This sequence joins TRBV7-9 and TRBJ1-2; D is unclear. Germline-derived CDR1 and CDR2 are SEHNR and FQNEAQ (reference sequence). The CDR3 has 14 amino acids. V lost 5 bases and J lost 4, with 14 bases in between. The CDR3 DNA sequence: TGTGCCAGCAGCCCCCTGGGGTCCATCTATGGCTACACCTTC. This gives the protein CASSPLGSIYGYTF.

This CDR3 is CASSPRVFNEQFF. CDR3 nucleotide sequence: TGTGCCAGCAGCCCCAGAGTCTTCAATGAGCAGTTCTTC. The J gene is TRBJ2-1, the V gene TRBV7-9; no firm D call. CDR1 and CDR2 (germline): SEHNR, FQNEAQ (reference sequence). There are 13 residues in the CDR3. Trimming took off 5 bases at V and 6 bases at J, with 11 bases between the two ends.

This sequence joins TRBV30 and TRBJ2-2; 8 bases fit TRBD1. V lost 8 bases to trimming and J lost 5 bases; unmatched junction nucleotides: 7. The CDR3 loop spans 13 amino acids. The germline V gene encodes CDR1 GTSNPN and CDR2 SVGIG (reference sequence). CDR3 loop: CAKQGVGTGELFF. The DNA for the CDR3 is TGTGCCAAACAGGGGGTCGGGACCGGGGAGCTGTTTTTT.

CDR3 nucleotides: TGTGCCAGCAGTTACTCGGGACTACTTTCCGAGCAGTACTTC. Its translation is CASSYSGLLSEQYF. The chain couples TRBV6-5 to TRBJ2-7, with 7 bases that match TRBD2. The CDR3 spans 14 residues. Germline trimming cut 0 bases from V and 6 bases from J; bases unmatched to any gene: 5. The germline CDR1 and CDR2 sequences are MNHEY and SVGAGI.

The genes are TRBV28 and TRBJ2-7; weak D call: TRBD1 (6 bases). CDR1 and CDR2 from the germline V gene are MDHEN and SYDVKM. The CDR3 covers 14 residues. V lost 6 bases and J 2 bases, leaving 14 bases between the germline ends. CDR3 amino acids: CASRNRDGAYEQYF. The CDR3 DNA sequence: TGTGCCAGCAGGAACAGGGACGGAGCCTACGAGCAGTACTTC.

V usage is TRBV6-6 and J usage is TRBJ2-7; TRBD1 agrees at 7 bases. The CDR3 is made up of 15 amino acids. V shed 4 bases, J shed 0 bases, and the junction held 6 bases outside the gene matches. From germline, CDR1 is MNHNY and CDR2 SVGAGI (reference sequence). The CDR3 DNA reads TGTGCCAGCAGTTTTGCGACAGGGAGCTCCTACGAGCAGTACTTC. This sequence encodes CASSFATGSSYEQYF.